The rows below give T cell receptor beta chains drawn from one sample of a study of T cells in Graves' hyperthyroidism and ophthalmopathy. TCRdb recomputed calls from the multiplex PCR reads with MiXCR, one row per CDR3 protein. The sample lists approximately 720,000 distinct CDR3 sequences; roughly a sixth were seen once. The specimen was blood. The receptors come from a woman aged 45-65 years with Graves' hyperthyroidism that later progressed to Graves' ophthalmopathy. Both conserved end residues are part of each CDR3. A D gene is named only where the DNA matches it firmly. The size field is filled for only some rows; it gives once, few, many or a size class.

J,D,size,V,CDR3,DNA
TRBJ1-5,TRBD1,many,TRBV7-9,CASSRTGASNQPQHF,TGTGCCAGCTCGAGGACAGGGGCGAGCAATCAGCCCCAGCATTTT
TRBJ1-2,NA,many,TRBV7-8,CASSLVSGTPDDYGYTF,TGTGCCAGCAGCTTAGTATCCGGGACACCTGACGACTATGGCTACACCTTC
TRBJ1-1,TRBD1,NA,TRBV4-2,CASSPSGQVHTEAFF,TGTGCCAGCAGCCCCTCGGGACAGGTACACACTGAAGCTTTCTTT
TRBJ1-1,NA,NA,TRBV29-1,CSAGRHPSTGTLNTEAFF,TGCAGCGCCGGCCGTCACCCCTCGACCGGGACATTGAACACTGAAGCTTTCTTT
TRBJ2-5,NA,few,TRBV20-1,CSAGTGTQYF,TGCAGTGCCGGCACGGGGACCCAGTACTTC
TRBJ2-1,TRBD2,few,TRBV6-1,CASSESSGDYNEQFF,TGTGCCAGCAGTGAATCTAGCGGGGATTACAATGAGCAGTTCTTC
TRBJ2-2,NA,NA,TRBV19,CASSYDTSNTGELFF,TGTGCCAGTAGTTATGACACCTCGAACACCGGGGAGCTGTTTTTT
TRBJ2-5,TRBD2,NA,TRBV27,CASSLSGRGTRKYF,TGTGCCAGCAGTTTATCGGGGCGGGGGACCCGCAAGTACTTC
TRBJ1-4,TRBD1,few,TRBV18,CASSPGTGTYNEKLFF,TGTGCCAGCTCACCCGGGACAGGGACCTATAATGAAAAACTGTTTTTT
TRBJ1-5,NA,few,TRBV30,CASSVRGSQPQHF,TGTGCCAGTAGTGTCAGGGGCAGTCAGCCCCAGCATTTT